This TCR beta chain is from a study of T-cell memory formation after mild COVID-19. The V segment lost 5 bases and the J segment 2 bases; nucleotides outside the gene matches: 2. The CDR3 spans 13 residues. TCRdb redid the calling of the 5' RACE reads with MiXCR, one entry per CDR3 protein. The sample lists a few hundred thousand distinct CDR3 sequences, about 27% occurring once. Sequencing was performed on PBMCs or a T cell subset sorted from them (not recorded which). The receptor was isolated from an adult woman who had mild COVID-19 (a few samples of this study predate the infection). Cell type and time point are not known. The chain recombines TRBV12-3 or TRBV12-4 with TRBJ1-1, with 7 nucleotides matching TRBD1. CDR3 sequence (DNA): TGTGCCAGCAGTGACAGGGACAACACTGAAGCTTTCTTT. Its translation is CASSDRDNTEAFF.